This T cell receptor (beta chain) is from a study of shared clonotypes between healthy human individuals (dated by TCRdb to 2020 to 2021). About the full investigation: A couple of women and a few men aged 18 to 49 years were included in the cohort. Blood TCR repertoires of four to six healthy adults were deeply sequenced to estimate repertoire size and the extent of clonotype sharing between individuals. For each donor, CD4 naive and CD4 memory were each given three plates, CD8 naive was given two plates, and CD8 memory was given one plate. To increase sequencing depth and limit assay-specific biases, different laboratories used diverse techniques to prepare libraries and sequence TCR repertoires. Per donor, leukapheresis produced somewhere between about 0.94 and 9.5 billion PBMCs. The full study reports these points: Sampling was restricted to blood, and TCR repertoires in tissues likely differ from the TCR repertoires found in blood. Pairwise subsampling indicated that sequencing depth was expected to affect the degree of clonotype sharing among donors. Larger estimated clonotype richness was generally found for naive subsets than for memory subsets. Incomplete sequencing was indicated by rarefaction of sorted-subset datasets, despite the large sequencing depth. Clonotypes shared by all four sorted-subset donors showed higher generation probabilities than non-shared clonotypes. The genetic and exposure-history diversity represented was limited by the small number of donors. When a few donors were compared, the shared fraction of clonotypes was around 4.6% for naive CD4, about 4% for naive CD8, 2% to 2.5% for memory CD4, and 0.3% to 0.5% for memory CD8.

Healthy HIV-negative adults with no recently reported acute infections or vaccinations were included as donors. Every donor was a Caucasian adult living in Nashville, Tennessee, USA. CD4+ T cells were enriched by magnetic negative selection; naive cells were then positively selected on CD45RA, and the negative fraction formed the memory subset. Blood was collected by leukapheresis, and PBMCs were isolated by Ficoll-Histopaque density gradient centrifugation and then cryopreserved in liquid nitrogen vapor phase. Analytical flow cytometry was used to check the purity and quantity of every magnetically sorted T cell population. From each sorted fraction, genomic DNA was isolated and quantified by UV absorbance on a Nanodrop 2000c. To note about this clone: Its antigen remains unidentified. No much larger clonotype is one base removed from it; base qualities were not supplied.

The CDR3 covers 11 residues, taking in both the cysteine and the phenylalanine. Kept here is only the CDR3 DNA, which spans 33 bases and is read in frame from base 1. A distance of 6 bases separates the germline ends of V and J, which lose 11 bases and 0 bases respectively. Via the germline V gene (reference sequence), CDR1 is WNHNN and CDR2 SYGVQD. Using the deep immunoSEQ assay, TCR CDR3 regions were amplified from genomic DNA by multiplex PCR. For each cell subset, the extracted genomic DNA was distributed evenly across all wells of several immunoSEQ 96-well plates, and each plate served as one replicate. For sorted subsets, around 200 ng genomic DNA, equal to about 30,000 T cell genomes, was loaded into each replicate PCR. Purified libraries were measured with a Qubit 3.0 fluorometer, size-checked on a Bioanalyzer 2100, and measured again with the KAPA Library Quantification kit. Each immunoSEQ 96-well plate was sequenced on its own single-read 150-cycle Illumina NextSeq 550 flow cell. Processing in the source paper ran as follows. The immunoSEQ output contained only junctional sequences without quality scores, so filtering could not match that applied to full-length reads. To assign V/J genes and CDR3, sequences were annotated against IMGT germline references using PyIR, a Python wrapper for IgBLAST v1.9. Any read was removed if the V/J assignment was weak (E-value above 1e-6), the CDR3 was missing, or the read contained stop codons, out-of-frame junctions, or ambiguous translated residues. V3J clonotypes were defined as sequences sharing the same inferred V gene, J gene, and CDR3 amino acid sequence. Percentage overlap between repertoires was computed as shared unique clonotypes divided by the size of the smaller repertoire. RTK rarefaction, the Chao1 estimator, and Recon v2.1 estimates of unobserved clonotypes were used to assess repertoire richness. For all TCRbeta clonotypes obtained by the gDNA method from a few donors, generation probabilities were computed with OLGA. TCRdb provides this immuneACCESS table in a form limited to in-frame rearrangements. Some clones are lacking; in checked studies, under half of them reflect an unresolved V gene, and why the rest are absent is not known. V and J calls and clone size are copied from that table; D and trimming were computed from the DNA. In all, the sample holds about 2 million clones, and 85% to 95% of those were seen once. Of the sample, roughly 0.13% is held by the ten largest clones.

The sample comprised naive CD4+ T cells sorted from blood. The label giving this sample's cell subset or site can be read as: CD45RA+ positively selected. This receptor chain uses TRBV10-1 and TRBJ2-3, with the D gene too uncertain to name. The TCR originated in a man aged 18 to 29 in good health. The bases read TGCGCCTGCTGGAGCACAGATACGCAGTATTTT. This translates into CACWSTDTQYF.